This record concerns one T cell receptor (beta chain) sequence. Its specificity is unknown. Trimming pared 0 bases from V and 8 bases from J, leaving 14 bases between. Germline V gene lookup returns CDR1 SGHRS and CDR2 YFSETQ. CDR3 length: 15 residues. The data belong to a study of shared clonotypes between healthy human individuals. Donors had no recently reported acute infections or vaccinations and were HIV-negative. Whole-study findings and limits: The expectation was that sequencing depth would affect clonotype sharing among donors.

As originally analysed: With immunoSEQ giving junction-only sequences and no quality scores, filtering differed. Repertoires were generated with immunoSEQ multiplex PCR, while TCRdb's copy carries only in-frame clones and drops some. V and J calls and clone size come straight from that table; D and trimming were deduced from the DNA. The repertoire holds about 460,000 clones, around 77% seen once, with more than 10% in the top ten. Source material: PBMCs. The source is a woman aged 40 to 50 in good health. Some clones in this sample may be carry-over from other donors' samples. The chain links TRBV5-1 to TRBJ1-4, with D possibly being TRBD1 (5 bases). DNA for the CDR3: TGCGCCAGCAGCTTGGCCGGGACGTTGGAGGAAAAACTGTTTTTT. Its protein product is CASSLAGTLEEKLFF.